One and the same sample provided the 22 T cell receptor beta chains below, sequenced in a study of cytomegalovirus exposure and HLA in healthy donors. Amplification used 60 Vbeta primers and 13 Jbeta primers. Data came from immunoSEQ multiplex PCR; TCRdb stores just in-frame clones and leaves some out. The sample consists of about 110,000 clones, less than 85% of them appearing once. Material for sequencing was PBMCs. The receptors here all came from a man between 60 and 75 years old in good health and CMV-seronegative.

This rearrangement joins TRBV5-4 to TRBJ2-5, with TRBD1 matching 12 bases. The CDR3 extends over 17 amino acids. Germline values: CDR1 SGHNT, CDR2 YYREEE (reference sequence). V dropped 4 bases and J dropped 4; count of bases not matched to a gene: 11. The CDR3 nucleotides read TGTGCCAGCAGCCTCCGGGACAGGGGGCTCTTAGGAGAGACCCAGTACTTC. It translates to CASSLRDRGLLGETQYF.

This clone appeared a few times. The chain carries TRBV2 and TRBJ2-3; D uncertain. Germline V CDR1 and CDR2: SNHLY, FYNNEI. V lost 4 bases and J 2 bases, leaving 19 bases between the germline ends. The CDR3 is made up of 17 amino acids. CDR3 DNA: TGTGCCAGCAGTGCCCCAGGCAGCACTCGTTCCACAGATACGCAGTATTTT. This translates into CASSAPGSTRSTDTQYF.

The chain links TRBV19 to TRBJ1-1; D is possibly TRBD1 (5 bases). The CDR3 covers 11 residues. Trimming took off 5 bases at V and 10 bases at J, with 11 bases between the two ends. Germline V lookup: CDR1 LNHDA, CDR2 SQIVND (reference sequence). The CDR3 reads CASSQPGLAFF. The DNA for the CDR3 is TGTGCCAGTAGTCAACCGGGACTAGCTTTCTTT. Drawing the rest from reference TRBV19 and TRBJ1-1, the complete variable domain is DGGITQSPKYLFRKEGQNVTLSCEQNLNHDAMYWYRQDPGQGLRLIYYSQIVNDFQKGDIAEGYSVSREKKESFPLTVTSAQKNPTAFYLCASSQPGLAFFGQGTRLTVV.

This clone was seen only once. The J gene is TRBJ1-2, the V gene TRBV5-4, with 8 bases fitting TRBD1. The germline V gene encodes CDR1 SGHNT and CDR2 YYREEE (reference sequence). V shed 0 bases and J 8 bases; nucleotides not matched to a gene: 15. The CDR3 is made up of 17 amino acids. The CDR3 here is CASSLGGTGPQEKGYTF. For the CDR3, the DNA is TGTGCCAGCAGCTTGGGGGGGACAGGCCCGCAAGAGAAGGGCTACACCTTC. Full variable domain (remainder filled in from reference TRBV5-4 and TRBJ1-2): ETGVTQSPTHLIKTRGQQVTLRCSSQSGHNTVSWYQQALGQGPQFIFQYYREEENGRGNFPPRFSGLQFPNYSSELNVNALELDDSALYLCASSLGGTGPQEKGYTFGSGTRLTVV.

This chain uses TRBV5-1 with TRBJ2-5, with 11 nucleotides matching TRBD1. Per the germline V gene, CDR1 is SGHRS and CDR2 is YFSETQ. Germline trimming cut 2 bases from V and 2 bases from J; bases unmatched to any gene: 2. This CDR3 is built from 15 residues. The CDR3 bases are TGCGCCAGCAGCTTCGGGGACAGGGGGCAAGAGACCCAGTACTTC. Protein: CASSFGDRGQETQYF.

The chain combines TRBV6-1 with TRBJ1-3; D is possibly TRBD1 (5 bases). The V and J ends lost 8 bases and 3 bases respectively, with 8 bases between them. CDR1 and CDR2 from the germline V gene are MNHNS and SASEGT. The CDR3 is made up of 12 amino acids. The CDR3 region has the DNA TGTGCCAGCGGGGCAGATGGAAACACCATATATTTT. Amino acid sequence: CASGADGNTIYF.

The chain carries TRBV5-1 and TRBJ2-7, with D uncertain. This CDR3 comprises 15 residues. Trimming cost V 1 base and J 0 bases, with 11 bases left between them. Germline CDR1 is SGHRS and CDR2 is YFSETQ. This CDR3 reads CASSLSQTYSYEQYF. The CDR3 region has the DNA TGCGCCAGCAGCTTGTCCCAAACATACTCCTACGAGCAGTACTTC.

This clone appeared a few times. The chain has TRBV19 and TRBJ2-5, with TRBD2 matching over 8 bases. CDR3 length: 15 residues. V shed 3 bases and J 5 bases; nucleotides not matched to a gene: 8. Germline V gene data show CDR1 as LNHDA and CDR2 as SQIVND (reference sequence). DNA for the CDR3: TGTGCCAGTAGTATTTGGACTAGCTGTCAGGAGACCCAGTACTTC. Its protein product is CASSIWTSCQETQYF.

This chain connects TRBV5-4 to TRBJ2-1, with D possibly being TRBD2 (5 bases). The V and J ends lost 0 bases and 4 bases respectively, with 14 bases between them. The CDR3 totals 16 residues. CDR1 and CDR2 from the germline V gene are SGHNT and YYREEE (reference sequence). DNA for the CDR3: TGTGCCAGCAGCTTGGGGACTTCCCGATCATACAATGAGCAGTTCTTC. Protein sequence: CASSLGTSRSYNEQFF.

The V call is TRBV5-6, the J call TRBJ2-3; 10 bases are a match to TRBD2. CDR3 length: 16 amino acids. Trimming cost V 2 bases and J 6 bases; bases outside gene matches: 9. CDR1 and CDR2 (germline): SGHDT, YYEEEE. The DNA for the CDR3 is TGTGCCAGCAGCTTTCGGCAAGCGGGGGGGTTGGATACGCAGTATTTT. It codes for CASSFRQAGGLDTQYF.

This clone was detected a few times. This chain uses TRBV4-3 with TRBJ1-1; 9 positions agree with TRBD1. The V gene's germline CDR1 is LGHNA and CDR2 YSLEER. This CDR3 contains 15 residues. Trimming at V came to 4 bases and at J to 5 bases, leaving 8 bases not matched to a gene. The DNA of the CDR3 is TGCGCCAGCAGCCCTAGTCCGGACAGGGGAACTGAAGCTTTCTTT. This translates into CASSPSPDRGTEAFF.

The CDR3 here is CASSPSSGTGNSPLHF. In nucleotides, the CDR3 is TGTGCCAGCAGCCCATCCTCCGGGACAGGGAATTCACCCCTCCACTTT. The J gene is TRBJ1-6, the V gene TRBV7-2; 9 positions match TRBD1. The CDR3 consists of 16 residues. Germline V lookup: CDR1 SGHTA, CDR2 FQGNSA. V was pared by 5 bases and J by 7 bases, with 9 bases of the junction left unmatched.

As regards this clone: One end of the junction is discordant with germline, which a read error may explain. Other nucleotide sequences from this sample produce the same CDR3. The chain employs TRBV2 and TRBJ1-6, with 8 bases identical to TRBD1. Germline CDR1 SNHLY, CDR2 FYNNEI. There are 18 residues in the CDR3. The CDR3 DNA follows: TGTGCCAGCAAACAAAGACAGGGGATAAGCTCCTATAATTCCCCCCTCCACTTT. Its protein is CASKQRQGISSYNSPLHF.

The rearrangement links TRBV5-5 to TRBJ1-5, with TRBD1 identical over 9 bases. V lost 5 bases and J lost 0; bases outside the gene matches: 3. The germline V gene has CDR1 SGHKS and CDR2 YYEKEE (reference sequence). The CDR3 totals 15 residues. The chain's CDR3 is CASRKTGGSNQPQHF. The DNA for the CDR3 is TGTGCCAGCAGAAAGACAGGGGGTAGCAATCAGCCCCAGCATTTT.

Of note for this clone: Other DNA sequences in this sample translate to the same CDR3. The J gene is TRBJ2-2, the V gene TRBV6-5; TRBD1 matches 9 bases. V trimming: 6 bases; J trimming: 4 bases; junction bases outside the gene matches: 6. Germline values: CDR1 MNHEY, CDR2 SVGAGI. The CDR3 runs 15 residues. CDR3 region: CASRSQGAITGELFF. The CDR3 region has the DNA TGTGCCAGCAGGTCACAGGGGGCAATCACCGGGGAGCTGTTTTTT.

CDR3 DNA sequence: TGTGCCAGCTACCGGGACAGAGAGACCCAGTACTTC. Amino acid sequence: CASYRDRETQYF. The rearrangement uses TRBV5-4 and TRBJ2-5; 7 nucleotides agree with TRBD1. V dropped 7 bases and J dropped 4; count of bases not matched to a gene: 4. The CDR3 consists of 12 residues. Germline V CDR1 and CDR2: SGHNT, YYREEE (reference sequence).

In DNA, the CDR3 is TGTGCCAGCAGCCAAGGGGCTTCGGGGGCAACTAATGAAAAACTGTTTTTT. It yields the protein CASSQGASGATNEKLFF. This chain uses TRBV4-2 with TRBJ1-4; D is perhaps TRBD1 (5 bases). With 1 base removed from V and 0 bases from J, the gap between germline ends came to 12 bases. CDR3 length: 17 amino acids. The germline V gene encodes CDR1 LGHNA and CDR2 YNFKEQ.

This clone was counted between two and nine times. In the same sample, other DNA sequences code for this CDR3. The rearrangement uses TRBV6-5 and TRBJ2-2, with D possibly matching TRBD1 (6 bases). CDR3 length: 14 amino acids. Trimming stripped 5 bases from V and 0 bases from J, with 7 bases between. Germline V gene sequence: CDR1 MNHEY, CDR2 SVGAGI. The CDR3 here is CASSRQANTGELFF. CDR3 nucleotides: TGTGCCAGCAGTCGACAGGCGAACACCGGGGAGCTGTTTTTT.

This sequence joins TRBV11-2 and TRBJ2-4; the D gene is possibly TRBD1 (6 bases). V lost 5 bases to trimming and J lost 15 bases, with 20 bases between them. There are 13 residues in the CDR3. Looked up from germline, CDR1 is SGHAT and CDR2 is FQNNGV. The CDR3 protein is CASSPQMTGLAYF. The CDR3 region has the DNA TGTGCCAGCAGCCCACAGATGACAGGTCTAGCGTACTTC.

The rearrangement uses TRBV5-1 and TRBJ2-7; 7 bases are shared with TRBD1. This CDR3 is 16 amino acids long. CDR1 is SGHRS and CDR2 is YFSETQ in the germline V gene. Germline trimming cut 3 bases from V and 0 bases from J; bases unmatched to any gene: 9. In nucleotides, the CDR3 is TGCGCCAGCAGCTCGGGCGACAGGGTCGGCTCCTACGAGCAGTACTTC. Translating gives CASSSGDRVGSYEQYF. The complete variable domain, with remaining parts taken from reference TRBV5-1 and TRBJ2-7, reads KAGVTQTPRYLIKTRGQQVTLSCSPISGHRSVSWYQQTPGQGLQFLFEYFSETQRNKGNFPGRFSGRQFSNSRSEMNVSTLELGDSALYLCASSSGDRVGSYEQYFGPGTRLTVT.

V is TRBV7-2 and J is TRBJ2-1, with 9 bases identical to TRBD2. From germline, CDR1 is SGHTA and CDR2 FQGNSA. Trimming removed 1 base from V and 8 bases from J; junction bases left unmatched: 9. CDR3 length: 16 amino acids. DNA of the CDR3: TGTGCCAGCAGCTTAGTGTGGGCGGGGGGGCCGGATGAGCAGTTCTTC. Its translation: CASSLVWAGGPDEQFF.

This clone was seen just once. J is TRBJ2-3 and V is TRBV6-6; 8 bases are a match to TRBD2. The junction had 10 bases not matched to a gene; V was cut back by 11 bases and J by 6 bases. Per the germline V gene, CDR1 is MNHNY and CDR2 is SVGAGI (reference sequence). This CDR3 spans 13 amino acids. The CDR3 DNA follows: TGTGCCTCCCGGGGGGGGGCGGGGGATACGCAGTATTTT. This sequence encodes CASRGGAGDTQYF.